One sample yielded the 18 T cell receptor beta chains listed below, sequenced in a study of blood T cell repertoires in COVID-19. Here immunoSEQ multiplex PCR was the method, and the copy in TCRdb shows in-frame clones only, minus some. The repertoire consists of 120,000 or so clones, with over 65% occurring once and the leading ten covering about 4.1%. The sequencing sample was made of peripheral blood. All receptors derive from a woman of 80 years or more with acute or convalescent COVID-19.

There are a few counts of this clone. Here the CDR3 DNA reads TGTGCCAGCAGCTTGGGTCATTCAGAGAACACTGAAGCTTTCTTT. Translation gives CASSLGHSENTEAFF. The rearrangement joins TRBV5-8 to TRBJ1-1; D ambiguous. Trimming cost V 0 bases and J 1 base, with 10 bases left between them. The germline CDR1 and CDR2 sequences are SGHTS and YDEGEE. The length of the CDR3 is 15 residues.

The chain employs TRBV30 and TRBJ1-6; 7 bases map to TRBD1. The CDR3 runs to 17 residues. Trimming at V came to 1 base and at J to 5 bases, leaving 11 bases not matched to a gene. Germline lookup yields CDR1 GTSNPN and CDR2 SVGIG (reference sequence). The CDR3 is CAWSALTGTDNNSPLHF. The CDR3, as DNA: TGTGCCTGGAGTGCGTTGACAGGGACGGACAATAATTCACCCCTCCACTTT. Full variable domain (outside the CDR3, taken from reference TRBV30 and TRBJ1-6): SQTIHQWPATLVQPVGSPLSLECTVEGTSNPNLYWYRQAAGRGLQLLFYSVGIGQISSEVPQNLSASRPQDRQFILSSKKLLLSDSGFYLCAWSALTGTDNNSPLHFGNGTRLTVT.

The J gene is TRBJ1-1, the V gene TRBV19; tentative D call: TRBD1 (6 bases). CDR1 LNHDA and CDR2 SQIVND come from the germline V gene (reference sequence). V was shortened by 10 bases and J by 3 bases, with 18 bases between the two germline ends. CDR3 size: 14 residues. CDR3 protein: CATRRGGADTEAFF. As DNA, the CDR3 is TGTGCCACTAGGAGGGGGGGGGCAGACACTGAAGCTTTCTTT.

This clone has only a few counts. The rearrangement joins TRBV12-3 or TRBV12-4 to TRBJ2-7, with 7 bases aligning to TRBD2. The CDR3 is 13 amino acids. J lost 10 bases, V lost 2 bases, and 8 bases had no gene match. This CDR3 reads CASSLRGEGTQYF. The CDR3 DNA follows: TGTGCCAGCAGTTTAAGAGGGGAGGGTACCCAGTACTTC.

This sequence joins TRBV7-3 and TRBJ2-2; 7 bases are shared with TRBD2. Per the germline V gene, CDR1 is SGHTA and CDR2 is FQGTGA. CDR3 length: 16 residues. With V trimmed by 1 base and J by 1 base, 3 bases remained unmatched. The CDR3 DNA follows: TGTGCCAGCAGCTTAATACGGGGGGTGAACACCGGGGAGCTGTTTTTT. Its translation is CASSLIRGVNTGELFF.

The V and J genes are TRBV6-5 and TRBJ1-1; TRBD1 agrees at 7 bases. Germline V gene sequence: CDR1 MNHEY, CDR2 SVGAGI. This CDR3 is 13 amino acids long. V lost 0 bases, J lost 7 bases, and 2 bases stayed unmatched. The CDR3 sequence: CASSYSRQGEAFF. In DNA, the CDR3 is TGTGCCAGCAGTTACTCACGACAGGGTGAAGCTTTCTTT.

The chain combines TRBV7-9 with TRBJ1-4, with a possible D match to TRBD1 (5 bases). Germline V gene data show CDR1 as SEHNR and CDR2 as FQNEAQ (reference sequence). The CDR3 has 15 residues. The V end lost 1 base, the J end lost 5 bases, and 11 bases lay between the germline ends. Here the CDR3 DNA reads TGTGCCAGCAGCTTAGTCTCAGGGCTCAATGAAAAACTGTTTTTT. Translation gives CASSLVSGLNEKLFF.

This chain's CDR3 is CATSTETRWTSGSGDTQYF. The CDR3 nucleotides are TGTGCCACCAGCACAGAGACCCGTTGGACTAGCGGGAGTGGGGATACGCAGTATTTT. This chain joins TRBV15 and TRBJ2-3, with 13 bases aligning to TRBD2. CDR1 is LNHNV, CDR2 YYDKDF, per germline (reference sequence). The CDR3 spans 19 residues. J gave up 6 bases and V 4 bases, and 16 bases lay outside the gene matches.

The rearrangement joins TRBV5-1 to TRBJ2-5; 8 bases fit TRBD1. This CDR3 comprises 15 residues. Germline CDR1 and CDR2: SGHRS and YFSETQ. Trimming removed 0 bases from V and 4 bases from J; junction bases left unmatched: 5. Here the CDR3 DNA reads TGCGCCAGCAGCTTGGTTGCAGGGGGCCGAGAGACCCAGTACTTC. This encodes CASSLVAGGRETQYF.

This clone was recorded a few times. This chain connects TRBV11-2 to TRBJ1-1; unclear D gene. V lost 1 base and J lost 6, with 9 bases in between. CDR1 SGHAT and CDR2 FQNNGV come from the germline V gene. This CDR3 has 13 residues. CDR3 protein: CASSLGQEAEAFF. CDR3 in DNA: TGTGCCAGCAGCTTAGGCCAGGAGGCTGAAGCTTTCTTT.

The rearrangement joins TRBV9 to TRBJ2-2; D not resolved. Trimming shortened V by 4 bases and J by 5 bases, and 15 bases separated the two germline ends. The CDR3 is made up of 15 amino acids. Germline CDR1 SGDLS, CDR2 YYNGEE. CDR3 in amino acids: CASSSNPTVTGELFF. As DNA, the CDR3 is TGTGCCAGCAGCTCAAACCCCACAGTGACCGGGGAGCTGTTTTTT. The variable domain in full, with the rest retrieved from reference TRBV9 and TRBJ2-2, is DSGVTQTPKHLITATGQRVTLRCSPRSGDLSVYWYQQSLDQGLQFLIQYYNGEERAKGNILERFSAQQFPDLHSELNLSSLELGDSALYFCASSSNPTVTGELFFGEGSRLTVL.

This rearrangement joins TRBV9 to TRBJ2-3; perhaps TRBD2 as D (6 bases). The germline CDR1 and CDR2 sequences are SGDLS and YYNGEE. V was pared by 3 bases and J by 4 bases, with 6 bases between. This CDR3 has 12 amino acids. The CDR3 sequence is CASSGGADTQYF. The CDR3 DNA reads TGTGCCAGCAGCGGGGGGGCAGATACGCAGTATTTT.

This chain links TRBV19 with TRBJ1-5; 7 nucleotides agree with TRBD1. With 6 bases clipped from V and 5 bases from J, the junction kept 4 bases outside the gene matches. CDR3 length: 13 amino acids. Germline V CDR1 and CDR2: LNHDA, SQIVND (reference sequence). CDR3 protein: CASRWDSYQPQHF. CDR3 in DNA: TGTGCCAGTAGGTGGGACAGCTATCAGCCCCAGCATTTT.

V and J are TRBV4-1 and TRBJ2-6; D call uncertain. Trimming pared 0 bases from V and 0 bases from J, leaving 12 bases between. The germline gives CDR1 MGHRA, CDR2 YSYEKL. The CDR3 spans 18 residues. DNA of the CDR3: TGCGCCAGCAGCCAAGATCAGGCTGTCTCCTCTGGGGCCAACGTCCTGACTTTC. Protein: CASSQDQAVSSGANVLTF.

V gene TRBV19 combines with J gene TRBJ2-5, with TRBD1 matching over 7 bases. The ends lost 5 bases at V and 0 bases at J; junction bases unmatched: 9. Germline CDR1 reads LNHDA; CDR2 reads SQIVND (reference sequence). This CDR3 contains 16 residues. The CDR3: CASSLWVGTDQETQYF. The CDR3, as DNA: TGTGCCAGTAGTCTTTGGGTAGGGACAGACCAAGAGACCCAGTACTTC.

The CDR3 DNA sequence: TGTGCCAGTAACGGTGGAACTAATGAAAAACTGTTTTTT. It yields the protein CASNGGTNEKLFF. V gene TRBV19 combines with J gene TRBJ1-4; no clear D gene. The CDR3 is made up of 13 amino acids. Deletions cut 7 bases from V and 1 base from J, with 7 bases between. The germline CDR1 and CDR2 sequences are LNHDA and SQIVND (reference sequence).

This rearrangement joins TRBV7-9 to TRBJ2-7; 13 bases are shared with TRBD2. J lost 6 bases, V lost 6 bases, and 14 bases had no gene match. The CDR3 covers 17 residues. Germline values: CDR1 SEHNR, CDR2 FQNEAQ (reference sequence). CDR3: CASSQGTSGVRFAEQYF. The CDR3, as DNA: TGTGCCAGCAGTCAAGGGACTAGCGGGGTCCGTTTCGCCGAGCAGTACTTC.

A few counts support this clone. In the same sample, other DNA sequences code for this CDR3. V gene TRBV18 combines with J gene TRBJ1-1; D is possibly TRBD1 (6 bases). The CDR3 spans 15 residues. V dropped 0 bases and J dropped 5 bases, with 13 bases sitting between them. CDR1 and CDR2 (germline): KGHSH, LQKENI. CDR3 nucleotides: TGTGCCAGCTCACCACCTACAGGGCTCGGGACTGAAGCTTTCTTT. It specifies CASSPPTGLGTEAFF.